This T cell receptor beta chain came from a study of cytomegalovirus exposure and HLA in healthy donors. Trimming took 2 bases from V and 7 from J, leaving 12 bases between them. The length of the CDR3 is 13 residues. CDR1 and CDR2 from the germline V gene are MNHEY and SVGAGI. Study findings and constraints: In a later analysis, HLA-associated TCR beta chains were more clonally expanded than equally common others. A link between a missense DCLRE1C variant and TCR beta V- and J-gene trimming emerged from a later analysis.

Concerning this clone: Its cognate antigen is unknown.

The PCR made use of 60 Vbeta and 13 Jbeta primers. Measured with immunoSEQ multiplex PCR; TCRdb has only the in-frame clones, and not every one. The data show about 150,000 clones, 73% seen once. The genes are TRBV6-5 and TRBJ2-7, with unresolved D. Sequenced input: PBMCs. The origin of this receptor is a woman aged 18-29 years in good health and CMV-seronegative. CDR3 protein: CASSYGQTKEQYF. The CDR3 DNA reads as TGTGCCAGCAGTTACGGGCAGACGAAAGAGCAGTACTTC.